Following are 10 T cell receptor beta chains from one sample sequenced in a study of blood T cell repertoires in COVID-19. The protocol was immunoSEQ multiplex PCR, while the TCRdb copy is restricted to in-frame clones and leaves out a portion. The profile shows under 250,000 clones, over 75% of them singletons. Input material: peripheral blood. The receptors were sampled from a woman aged 35 to 49 with acute or convalescent COVID-19.

The chain has TRBV5-1 and TRBJ2-5; 14 nucleotides line up with TRBD2. After removal of 4 bases from V and 5 bases from J, the junction contained 4 bases not matched to a gene. Germline CDR1 reads SGHRS; CDR2 reads YFSETQ. The CDR3 length is 15 residues. The CDR3 coding sequence is TGCGCCAGCAGCATGGGACTAGCGGGGGAGGAGACCCAGTACTTC. Protein sequence: CASSMGLAGEETQYF.

The sample holds a few counts of this clone. The chain joins TRBV9 to TRBJ2-3; D is perhaps TRBD2 (6 bases). This CDR3 comprises 17 residues. Germline-derived CDR1 and CDR2 are SGDLS and YYNGEE. Trimming shortened V by 0 bases and J by 5 bases, and 19 bases separated the two germline ends. CDR3 region: CASSVEVVGGGRDTQYF. The CDR3 DNA reads TGTGCCAGCAGCGTAGAGGTAGTCGGGGGTGGGAGAGATACGCAGTATTTT.

The chain's CDR3 is CASSSFDREAFF. The DNA of the CDR3 is TGTGCCAGCAGCTCATTCGACAGGGAAGCTTTCTTT. This chain links TRBV7-9 with TRBJ1-1, with TRBD1 as a possible D gene (6 bases). Per germline, CDR1 SEHNR and CDR2 FQNEAQ (reference sequence). V was pared by 4 bases and J by 8 bases, with 11 bases between. The CDR3 extends over 12 amino acids.

The J gene is TRBJ2-3, the V gene TRBV11-2; possible D gene TRBD2, 5 bases. Trimming stripped 3 bases from V and 0 bases from J, with 13 bases between. Germline V gene sequence: CDR1 SGHAT, CDR2 FQNNGV. CDR3 length equals 16 residues. CDR3 loop: CASSLRLLSSTDTQYF. The CDR3 DNA sequence: TGTGCCAGCAGCTTGCGACTACTATCTAGCACAGATACGCAGTATTTT.

V and J are TRBV12-3 or TRBV12-4 and TRBJ1-6; no clear D. This CDR3 has 12 residues. V was cut by 7 bases and J by 7 bases, with 8 bases left in between. The CDR3 sequence: CASTTRNSPLHF. CDR3 nucleotide sequence: TGTGCCAGCACTACCAGGAATTCACCCCTCCACTTT.

This clone was observed once. The chain is built from TRBV2 and TRBJ2-3; 7 bases line up with TRBD2. This CDR3 comprises 14 residues. From germline, CDR1 is SNHLY and CDR2 FYNNEI. Losses at the gene ends were 5 bases for V and 3 bases for J; bases not matched to a gene: 5. CDR3 protein: CASSSQRGTDTQYF. CDR3 DNA: TGTGCCAGCAGTTCGCAGCGGGGTACAGATACGCAGTATTTT. Using reference TRBV2 and TRBJ2-3 for the parts outside the CDR3, the full variable domain is EPEVTQTPSHQVTQMGQEVILRCVPISNHLYFYWYRQILGQKVEFLVSFYNNEISEKSEIFDDQFSVERPDGSNFTLKIRSTKLEDSAMYFCASSSQRGTDTQYFGPGTRLTVL.

The chain carries TRBV6-5 and TRBJ1-6; D not certain. The germline V gene encodes CDR1 MNHEY and CDR2 SVGAGI. V lost 7 bases and J lost 6, with 13 bases in between. CDR3 length equals 14 residues. The CDR3 loop reads CASTTPYSNSPLHF. CDR3 nucleotide sequence: TGTGCCAGCACTACCCCCTACAGTAATTCACCCCTCCACTTT.

This clone was counted between two and nine times. The chain employs TRBV3-1 (or the pseudogene TRBV3-2) and TRBJ2-2; a weak D match, TRBD1 (5 bases). The germline V gene has CDR1 LGHDT and CDR2 YNNKEL (reference sequence). The CDR3 sequence is 15 residues long. V was pared by 1 base and J by 4 bases, with 10 bases between. As DNA, the CDR3 is TGTGCCAGCAGCCAAGGGGGCAGGGCCACCGGGGAGCTGTTTTTT. Its translation: CASSQGGRATGELFF.

CDR3 protein: CASSSLWGQGDIQYF. CDR3 nucleotides: TGTGCCAGTAGTTCTCTGTGGGGACAGGGGGACATTCAGTACTTC. The chain couples TRBV19 to TRBJ2-4, with 11 bases matching TRBD1. The CDR3 extends over 15 amino acids. CDR1 is LNHDA, CDR2 SQIVND, per germline (reference sequence). V dropped 5 bases and J dropped 8; count of bases not matched to a gene: 8.

The count of this clone is one. V usage is TRBV7-3 and J usage is TRBJ1-3; no clear D. Germline V lookup: CDR1 SGHTA, CDR2 FQGTGA. V lost 5 bases and J lost 0, with 11 bases in between. CDR3 length equals 15 residues. This CDR3 is CASSPYRTSGNTIYF. Written as DNA, the CDR3 is TGTGCCAGCAGCCCCTACAGAACCTCTGGAAACACCATATATTTT.